This T cell receptor (beta chain) was documented in a study of T cell responses to AZD1222 COVID-19 vaccine. General study points: The sample set comprised mostly white British donors with more females, and clonal diversity was possibly underestimated. Variant regions that are unmutated are reportedly the target of nearly half of spike-specific TCRs. Dominant at 160-218 and 743-854, vaccine-associated CD4 TCRs also spanned spike. The study sampled repertoires only after the peak T cell response.

TCRdb's table, derived via immunoSEQ multiplex PCR, lists solely in-frame clones and lacks some. The profile shows 110,000 to 150,000 clones, about 93% of them singletons. About this clone itself: What it recognizes is unknown.

The V and J ends lost 7 bases and 3 bases respectively, with 12 bases between them. Germline V gene lookup returns CDR1 MNHEY and CDR2 SVGAGI. This CDR3 is 14 amino acids long. The clonotype comes from an adult in good health. The chain has TRBV6-5 and TRBJ2-2, with D hard to call. The sample consisted of peripheral blood, taken on day 0 of AZD1222 vaccination. CDR3 sequence (DNA): TGTGCCAGCACCTCGACCGATTACACCGGGGAGCTGTTTTTT. Residues: CASTSTDYTGELFF.